This T cell receptor (beta chain) is drawn from a study of cytomegalovirus exposure and HLA in healthy donors. CDR1 SGHNT and CDR2 YYREEE come from the germline V gene (reference sequence). The V gene end was trimmed by 7 bases and the J gene end by 4 bases; junction bases not matched to a gene: 7. CDR3 size: 13 residues. Findings of the study overall: Later, an analysis showed that TCR beta chains associated with HLA were more clonally expanded than others that were equally common. In a later analysis, TCR beta V- and J-gene trimming showed a link to a missense DCLRE1C variant.

The PCR contained 60 Vbeta and 13 Jbeta primers. Only in-frame clones appear in the TCRdb table, and some are missing; sequencing was by immunoSEQ multiplex PCR. Among roughly 120,000 clones listed, 77% were seen once. This clone appeared many times. The antigen is undetermined. This clonotype was obtained from a woman in her 40s in good health and CMV-seropositive. The specimen sequenced was PBMCs. This sequence joins TRBV5-4 and TRBJ1-1; 7 bases align to TRBD1. This chain's CDR3 is CASGDRERTEAFF. Here the CDR3 DNA reads TGTGCCAGCGGCGACAGGGAACGCACTGAAGCTTTCTTT.